The rows below give T cell receptor beta chains drawn from one sample of a study of blood T cell repertoires in COVID-19. Using immunoSEQ multiplex PCR, the repertoire was profiled, and TCRdb retains in-frame clones only, with some absent. Found here are fewer than 250,000 clones, 84% of them singletons; the top ten hold under 4.5%. Sequencing input: peripheral blood. The receptors stem from a man aged 45 to 65 with acute or convalescent COVID-19. CDR3s include the opening cysteine and the closing phenylalanine or tryptophan. D genes are given only for firm matches. Size is omitted from some rows. Given values are once, few, many or a class for expanded clones.

J: TRBJ1-5
size: .
D: .
V: TRBV3-1/TRBV3-2
CDR3: CASSQTAFGNQPQHF
DNA: TGTGCCAGCAGCCAGACAGCTTTCGGCAATCAGCCCCAGCATTTT

J: TRBJ1-2
size: .
D: .
V: TRBV30
CDR3: CAWSVPVTNYGYTF
DNA: TGTGCCTGGAGTGTCCCCGTTACTAACTATGGCTACACCTTC

J: TRBJ2-1
size: .
D: TRBD1
V: TRBV29-1
CDR3: CSGDRGGEQFF
DNA: TGCAGCGGGGACAGGGGTGGTGAGCAGTTCTTC

J: TRBJ1-6
size: .
D: .
V: TRBV6-5
CDR3: CASNSLGNSPLHF
DNA: TGTGCCAGCAACTCACTAGGGAATTCACCCCTCCACTTT

J: TRBJ2-3
size: once
D: .
V: TRBV1
CDR3: CTSSQSVFRDRGTNTDTQYF
DNA: TGCACCAGCAGCCAATCTGTGTTTCGGGACAGGGGCACGAACACAGATACGCAGTATTTT

J: TRBJ1-1
size: .
D: TRBD1
V: TRBV11-2
CDR3: CASSLRTGGYHTEAFF
DNA: TGTGCCAGCAGCTTAAGAACAGGGGGTTATCACACTGAAGCTTTCTTT

J: TRBJ2-7
size: .
D: TRBD1
V: TRBV18
CDR3: CASSPKSGQGFTYEQYF
DNA: TGTGCCAGCTCACCAAAATCCGGACAGGGGTTTACCTACGAGCAGTACTTC

J: TRBJ2-7
size: .
D: .
V: TRBV5-4
CDR3: CASIGARASEQYF
DNA: TGTGCCAGCATTGGGGCCAGGGCTAGCGAGCAGTACTTC

J: TRBJ2-7
size: .
D: .
V: TRBV28
CDR3: CASRGVVYEQYF
DNA: TGTGCCAGCCGGGGAGTAGTCTACGAGCAGTACTTC

J: TRBJ1-1
size: .
D: .
V: TRBV11-3
CDR3: CASSLRSNTEAFF
DNA: TGTGCCAGCAGCTTGAGGAGCAACACTGAAGCTTTCTTT

J: TRBJ1-4
size: few
D: .
V: TRBV4-2
CDR3: CASSQVGHNEKLFF
DNA: TGTGCCAGCAGCCAAGTGGGGCATAATGAAAAACTGTTTTTT

J: TRBJ1-6
size: .
D: TRBD1
V: TRBV5-6
CDR3: CASSFDRGNNSPLHF
DNA: TGTGCCAGCAGCTTCGACAGGGGCAATAATTCACCCCTCCACTTT

J: TRBJ1-4
size: .
D: .
V: TRBV25-1
CDR3: CASSEWAVRGEKLFF
DNA: TGTGCCAGCAGTGAGTGGGCAGTCCGGGGTGAAAAACTGTTTTTT

J: TRBJ1-5
size: .
D: .
V: TRBV9
CDR3: CASSVDGYSNQPQHF
DNA: TGTGCCAGCAGCGTAGACGGTTATAGCAATCAGCCCCAGCATTTT

J: TRBJ1-1
size: .
D: TRBD1
V: TRBV9
CDR3: CASSGQPGQGGPEAFF
DNA: TGTGCCAGCAGCGGACAACCGGGACAGGGGGGCCCTGAAGCTTTCTTT

J: TRBJ1-2
size: few
D: .
V: TRBV11-2
CDR3: CASSLDGGIHYGYTF
DNA: TGTGCCAGCAGTTTAGATGGAGGGATCCACTATGGCTACACCTTC

J: TRBJ2-7
size: few
D: .
V: TRBV12-5
CDR3: CASGGIKGSYEQYF
DNA: TGTGCTAGTGGTGGGATTAAGGGGTCCTACGAGCAGTACTTC

J: TRBJ2-1
size: few
D: .
V: TRBV5-1
CDR3: CASSLAGVADDNEQFF
DNA: TGCGCCAGCAGCTTGGCCGGGGTAGCGGATGACAATGAGCAGTTCTTC

J: TRBJ2-1
size: .
D: TRBD2
V: TRBV9
CDR3: CASSTRLALYNEQFF
DNA: TGTGCCAGCAGCACTCGACTAGCCCTCTACAATGAGCAGTTCTTC

J: TRBJ2-1
size: .
D: TRBD2
V: TRBV15
CDR3: CATSVRPRGSSSYNEQFF
DNA: TGTGCCACCAGCGTACGCCCCCGCGGGAGCAGCTCCTACAATGAGCAGTTCTTC

J: TRBJ2-5
size: .
D: TRBD2
V: TRBV30
CDR3: CAWSRGTSGSEQETQYF
DNA: TGTGCCTGGTCCCGGGGGACTAGCGGGAGTGAGCAAGAGACCCAGTACTTC

J: TRBJ2-3
size: .
D: TRBD2
V: TRBV4-1
CDR3: CASSQDWTSGGPPSPDTQYF
DNA: TGCGCCAGCAGCCAAGATTGGACTAGCGGGGGCCCACCCAGTCCAGATACGCAGTATTTT

J: TRBJ1-1
size: .
D: .
V: TRBV5-1
CDR3: CASSSRTGMDTEAFF
DNA: TGCGCCAGCAGCTCACGCACAGGGATGGACACTGAAGCTTTCTTT

J: TRBJ2-3
size: .
D: TRBD1
V: TRBV5-1
CDR3: CASSLFTGAPTDTQYF
DNA: TGCGCCAGCAGCTTGTTCACAGGGGCCCCAACAGATACGCAGTATTTT

J: TRBJ1-1
size: .
D: .
V: TRBV5-5
CDR3: CASSLHRSGGEAFF
DNA: TGTGCCAGCAGCTTGCACAGGTCGGGGGGTGAAGCTTTCTTT

J: TRBJ1-2
size: .
D: .
V: TRBV6-5
CDR3: CASSWGGNGYTF
DNA: TGTGCCAGCAGTTGGGGGGGCAATGGCTACACCTTC

J: TRBJ1-3
size: .
D: TRBD1
V: TRBV4-2
CDR3: CASSSKARQGVGNTIYF
DNA: TGTGCCAGCAGCTCCAAGGCTCGGCAGGGGGTAGGAAACACCATATATTTT

J: TRBJ1-1
size: .
D: TRBD1
V: TRBV28
CDR3: CASSIPGQINTEAFF
DNA: TGTGCCAGCAGTATACCGGGACAGATTAACACTGAAGCTTTCTTT

J: TRBJ2-7
size: once
D: TRBD2
V: TRBV6-2/TRBV6-3
CDR3: CASSSAGLADEQYF
DNA: TGTGCCAGCAGTTCCGCTGGACTAGCGGACGAGCAGTACTTC

J: TRBJ2-7
size: few
D: .
V: TRBV19
CDR3: CASSIMGGGSYEQYF
DNA: TGTGCCAGTAGTATTATGGGCGGGGGCAGCTACGAGCAGTACTTC

J: TRBJ2-7
size: .
D: TRBD1
V: TRBV27
CDR3: CASSFSGTDAAYEQYF
DNA: TGTGCCAGCAGTTTCTCCGGGACAGACGCAGCCTACGAGCAGTACTTC

J: TRBJ1-5
size: few
D: TRBD1
V: TRBV6-2/TRBV6-3
CDR3: CASSYRDRGRGQPQHF
DNA: TGTGCCAGCAGTTACCGGGACAGGGGGCGAGGTCAGCCCCAGCATTTT

J: TRBJ2-7
size: .
D: TRBD2
V: TRBV2
CDR3: CASGTSGRSEQYF
DNA: TGTGCCAGTGGGACTAGCGGGAGGAGCGAGCAGTACTTC

J: TRBJ1-3
size: .
D: .
V: TRBV3-1/TRBV3-2
CDR3: CASSENSGNTIYF
DNA: TGTGCCAGCAGTGAAAATAGTGGAAACACCATATATTTT

J: TRBJ2-5
size: .
D: .
V: TRBV6-6
CDR3: CASSLPGRGETQYF
DNA: TGTGCCAGCAGTCTTCCTGGCCGGGGAGAGACCCAGTACTTC

J: TRBJ2-7
size: .
D: .
V: TRBV6-5
CDR3: CASSYSHSNHYEQYF
DNA: TGTGCCAGCAGTTACTCTCACAGTAATCACTACGAGCAGTACTTC

J: TRBJ1-5
size: .
D: TRBD1
V: TRBV15
CDR3: CATSRDQDRGRWNQPQHF
DNA: TGTGCCACCAGCAGAGATCAGGACAGGGGGCGCTGGAATCAGCCCCAGCATTTT

J: TRBJ1-2
size: .
D: .
V: TRBV30
CDR3: CAWSYTNYGYTF
DNA: TGTGCCTGGAGCTATACTAACTATGGCTACACCTTC

J: TRBJ1-1
size: .
D: TRBD1
V: TRBV7-9
CDR3: CASSLATLGQGFEAFF
DNA: TGTGCCAGCAGCTTAGCGACTCTGGGACAGGGGTTCGAAGCTTTCTTT

J: TRBJ1-6
size: .
D: TRBD1
V: TRBV5-1
CDR3: CASSSKDRGYNSPLHF
DNA: TGCGCCAGCAGCTCAAAAGACAGGGGTTATAATTCACCCCTCCACTTT

J: TRBJ2-7
size: .
D: TRBD2
V: TRBV6-5
CDR3: CASSITSGSSYEQYF
DNA: TGTGCCAGCAGTATTACTAGCGGGAGCTCCTACGAGCAGTACTTC

J: TRBJ2-7
size: few
D: TRBD1
V: TRBV7-9
CDR3: CASSSRDRISSYEQYF
DNA: TGTGCCAGCAGCTCCCGGGACAGGATTAGCTCCTACGAGCAGTACTTC

J: TRBJ2-2
size: .
D: TRBD2
V: TRBV15
CDR3: CATSSSGRAATGELFF
DNA: TGTGCCACCAGTTCCAGCGGGAGAGCGGCCACCGGGGAGCTGTTTTTT

J: TRBJ2-1
size: .
D: TRBD2
V: TRBV7-6
CDR3: CASRRTSGEYNEQFF
DNA: TGTGCCAGCAGACGAACTAGCGGGGAGTACAATGAGCAGTTCTTC

J: TRBJ2-3
size: .
D: .
V: TRBV30
CDR3: CAWSKTSTDTQYF
DNA: TGTGCCTGGAGTAAGACTAGCACAGATACGCAGTATTTT

J: TRBJ2-6
size: .
D: .
V: TRBV27
CDR3: CASSLSHSGANVLTF
DNA: TGTGCCAGCAGTTTAAGCCACTCTGGGGCCAACGTCCTGACTTTC

J: TRBJ2-5
size: .
D: TRBD2
V: TRBV12-3/TRBV12-4
CDR3: CASSPLGGETQYF
DNA: TGTGCCAGCAGCCCCCTGGGAGGGGAGACCCAGTACTTC

J: TRBJ1-5
size: .
D: TRBD1
V: TRBV6-2/TRBV6-3
CDR3: CASSYSTGDQSNQPQHF
DNA: TGTGCCAGCAGTTACTCAACAGGGGATCAGAGCAATCAGCCCCAGCATTTT